This T cell receptor beta chain originates from a study of PD-L1 blockade in urothelial cancer. Study context: Each patient had 0 to 3 earlier chemotherapy regimens.

Germline V gene data show CDR1 as MDHEN and CDR2 as SYDVKM. After removal of 3 bases from V and 5 bases from J, the junction contained 6 bases not matched to a gene. This CDR3 is 14 amino acids long. Points on this clone: The antigen remains undetermined.

The data were produced by immunoSEQ multiplex PCR, yet TCRdb's version contains in-frame clones alone and is incomplete. There are tens of thousands of clones in the sample; more than 65% occur only once, and 1.5% to 2% lies in the top ten. The time point denotes: peripheral blood 6 weeks after treatment start. Study observations and caveats: Better survival was predicted when blood TCR clonality before treatment fell below the median.

This receptor was identified in a man between 65 and 85 years old with urothelial cancer. This rearrangement joins TRBV28 to TRBJ1-1, with 7 nucleotides matching TRBD1. Here the sequenced sample was PBMCs, taken around atezolizumab (anti-PD-L1) treatment. The CDR3 loop reads CASSFDRETTEAFF. The CDR3 DNA reads TGTGCCAGCAGTTTCGACAGGGAAACAACTGAAGCTTTCTTT.